The 11 T cell receptor beta chains given below trace back to one sample, sequenced in a study of shared clonotypes between healthy human individuals. Profiling relied on immunoSEQ multiplex PCR, and the TCRdb table lists in-frame clones only, not all of them. The top ten clones hold around 0.3% of a sample with 550,000 to 600,000 clones, roughly 98% of them seen once. Naive CD8 cells were CD45RO-negative, positively selected for CCR7, excluding terminally differentiated effector memory CD45RA+ cells. Sequencing was performed on naive CD8+ T cells sorted from blood. These receptors were obtained from a man aged 30 to 45 in good health.

The genes are TRBV2 and TRBJ2-7; 7 bases fit TRBD1. After removal of 9 bases from V and 3 bases from J, the junction contained 8 bases not matched to a gene. Germline loops: CDR1 SNHLY, CDR2 FYNNEI. CDR3 length equals 13 residues. The CDR3 here is CARTGQVGYEQYF. The CDR3 bases are TGTGCCAGGACCGGACAGGTGGGCTACGAGCAGTACTTC.

The CDR3: CASSFLRNEQFF. CDR3 bases: TGTGCCAGCAGCTTTCTGAGAAATGAGCAGTTCTTC. The rearrangement joins TRBV11-2 to TRBJ2-1; D remains ambiguous. This CDR3 spans 12 amino acids. From germline, CDR1 is SGHAT and CDR2 FQNNGV. Trimming took 3 bases from V and 7 from J, leaving 7 bases between them.

The chain employs TRBV19 and TRBJ2-7; TRBD1 matches at 9 bases. The CDR3 spans 14 residues. V lost 5 bases to trimming and J lost 5 bases; unmatched junction nucleotides: 7. Germline values: CDR1 LNHDA, CDR2 SQIVND (reference sequence). The CDR3 DNA reads as TGTGCCAGTAGTGATACAGGGGGCTGGGACGAGCAGTACTTC. Translating it yields CASSDTGGWDEQYF.

The gene calls are TRBV4-1 and TRBJ1-2, with D hard to call. Germline V CDR1 and CDR2: MGHRA, YSYEKL. This CDR3 is built from 16 residues. Deletions cut 0 bases from V and 0 bases from J, with 11 bases between. The CDR3, as DNA: TGCGCCAGCAGCCAAGATCGAGAGGCTACTAACTATGGCTACACCTTC. Translated: CASSQDREATNYGYTF.

The rearrangement links TRBV27 to TRBJ2-3; D not resolved. The CDR3 is 16 residues long. Trimming removed 4 bases at V and 2 bases at J, with 16 bases between. Germline values: CDR1 MNHEY, CDR2 SMNVEV (reference sequence). This CDR3 is CASSSQFMSSTDTQYF. CDR3 coding DNA: TGTGCCAGCAGTTCCCAGTTCATGAGCTCCACAGATACGCAGTATTTT.

The rearrangement links TRBV18 to TRBJ2-5; D is possibly TRBD1 or TRBD2 (5 bases each). The germline V gene has CDR1 KGHSH and CDR2 LQKENI. The germline V and J ends were trimmed by 3 bases and 5 bases, with 25 bases remaining between them. The CDR3 runs 18 residues. The CDR3 here is CASSPTHFSGRGSETQYF. In nucleotides, the CDR3 is TGTGCCAGCTCACCTACTCACTTCTCGGGACGAGGGTCGGAGACCCAGTACTTC.

The chain is built from TRBV27 and TRBJ1-1; 7 bases are a match to TRBD1. The CDR3 contains 17 residues. V lost 5 bases and J lost 0; bases outside the gene matches: 12. Germline V gives CDR1 MNHEY, CDR2 SMNVEV (reference sequence). DNA for the CDR3: TGTGCCAGCAGTACAGGGGCCGGGGGTCCTGTGAACACTGAAGCTTTCTTT. Translating it yields CASSTGAGGPVNTEAFF.

The chain has TRBV13 and TRBJ2-7, with a weak D call TRBD2 (5 bases). Trimming cost V 4 bases and J 2 bases, with 12 bases left between them. Germline V gene lookup returns CDR1 PRHDT and CDR2 FYEKMQ (reference sequence). CDR3 length equals 14 residues. CDR3 nucleotide sequence: TGTGCCAGCAGCTCCACCGGGAAAACCTACGAGCAGTACTTC. Its translation is CASSSTGKTYEQYF.

The count of this clone is one. The chain employs TRBV11-2 and TRBJ2-7; 8 nucleotides line up with TRBD2. V dropped 7 bases and J dropped 4; count of bases not matched to a gene: 15. Germline V lookup: CDR1 SGHAT, CDR2 FQNNGV. This CDR3 has 16 amino acids. The CDR3 sequence: CASTEFNGRALYEQYF. The CDR3 bases are TGTGCCAGCACCGAATTTAACGGGAGGGCCTTGTACGAGCAGTACTTC.

This clone has just a few counts. The chain links TRBV5-1 to TRBJ1-1, with D perhaps TRBD1 (6 bases). The CDR3 covers 17 residues. Germline CDR1 and CDR2: SGHRS and YFSETQ. Trimming left V 3 bases short and J 1 base short, with 19 bases between. CDR3 loop: CASSSNRPLGGNTEAFF. The CDR3 coding sequence is TGCGCCAGCAGCTCGAACCGCCCCCTAGGGGGGAACACTGAAGCTTTCTTT.

This sequence joins TRBV5-8 and TRBJ2-4; a possible D gene is TRBD1 (5 bases). V was shortened by 4 bases and J by 1 base, with 18 bases between the two germline ends. The CDR3 covers 17 residues. Per the germline V gene, CDR1 is SGHTS and CDR2 is YDEGEE. CDR3 bases: TGTGCCAGCAGCCCCCGGGTGGCAGGGCGGGCCAAAAACATTCAGTACTTC. Amino acid sequence: CASSPRVAGRAKNIQYF.